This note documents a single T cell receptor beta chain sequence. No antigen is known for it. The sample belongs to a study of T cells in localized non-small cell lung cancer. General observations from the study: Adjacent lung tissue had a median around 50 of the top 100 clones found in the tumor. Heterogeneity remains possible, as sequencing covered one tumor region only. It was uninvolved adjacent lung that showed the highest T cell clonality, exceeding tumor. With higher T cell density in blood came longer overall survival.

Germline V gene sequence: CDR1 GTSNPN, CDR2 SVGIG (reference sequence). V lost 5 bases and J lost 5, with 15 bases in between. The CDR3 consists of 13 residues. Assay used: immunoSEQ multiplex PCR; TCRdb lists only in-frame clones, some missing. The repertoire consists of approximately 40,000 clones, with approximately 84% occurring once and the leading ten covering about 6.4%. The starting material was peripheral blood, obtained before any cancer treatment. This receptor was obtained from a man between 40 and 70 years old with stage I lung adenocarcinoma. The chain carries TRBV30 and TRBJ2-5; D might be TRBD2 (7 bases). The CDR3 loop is CAWAYREGETQYF. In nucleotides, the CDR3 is TGTGCCTGGGCTTACAGGGAGGGGGAGACCCAGTACTTC.